What follows are 3 T cell receptor beta chains derived from one specimen sequenced in a study of PD-L1 blockade in urothelial cancer. Profiling relied on immunoSEQ multiplex PCR, and the TCRdb table lists in-frame clones only, not all of them. The table lists around 40,000 clones, about 85% of them singletons. Specified time point: peripheral blood 6 weeks after treatment start. The material was PBMCs, obtained around atezolizumab (anti-PD-L1) treatment. The receptor set was obtained from a man between 65 and 79 years old with urothelial cancer.

The genes are TRBV19 and TRBJ2-2; D is perhaps TRBD1 (5 bases). The CDR3 consists of 14 residues. The germline CDR1 and CDR2 sequences are LNHDA and SQIVND (reference sequence). Trimming removed 3 bases at V and 7 bases at J, with 12 bases between. CDR3 DNA sequence: TGTGCCAGTAGTATCGACAGTATAGGCGGGGAGCTGTTTTTT. Encoded protein: CASSIDSIGGELFF.

This chain joins TRBV7-9 and TRBJ2-1, with 11 bases that match TRBD2. The CDR3 sequence is 16 residues long. Germline V gene data show CDR1 as SEHNR and CDR2 as FQNEAQ (reference sequence). The V gene end was trimmed by 5 bases and the J gene end by 1 base; junction bases not matched to a gene: 4. The chain's CDR3 is CASSELAGGSYNEQFF. DNA of the CDR3: TGTGCCAGCAGCGAGCTAGCGGGAGGTTCCTACAATGAGCAGTTCTTC.

This sequence joins TRBV5-1 and TRBJ2-7, with 11 bases identical to TRBD2. CDR1 is SGHRS, CDR2 YFSETQ, per germline. CDR3 length: 17 amino acids. V dropped 0 bases and J dropped 1; count of bases not matched to a gene: 6. DNA for the CDR3: TGCGCCAGCAGCTTGGATACTAGCGGGAGCCGGTCCTACGAGCAGTACTTC. Amino acid sequence: CASSLDTSGSRSYEQYF.